These T cell receptor beta chains were read from a single sample in a study of blood T cells in healthy people across ages. One entry per CDR3 protein, called by TCRdb with MiXCR from the 5' RACE reads. The table has over 450,000 distinct CDR3 sequences, about 24% seen once. These data also formed part of another study, on T cells of mothers and their children.

The sample consisted of blood. The source of these receptors is a boy aged 10-17 years in good health. CDR3s include the opening cysteine and the closing phenylalanine or tryptophan. Fields, in order: J gene, D gene, clone size, V gene, CDR3 protein, CDR3 DNA. A D gene is named only where the DNA matches it firmly. Size values are once, few and many counts, or a class for expanded clones, and some rows have none.

>TRBJ1-1|-|-|TRBV6-4
CASSDQDGSNTEAFF
TGTGCCAGCAGTGATCAGGACGGATCGAACACTGAAGCTTTCTTT
>TRBJ2-7|-|few|TRBV28
CASRPGQSYEQYF
TGTGCCAGCAGACCGGGACAATCCTACGAGCAGTACTTC
>TRBJ2-2|-|few|TRBV6-2/TRBV6-3
CASSWRGLSTGELFF
TGTGCCAGCAGTTGGAGGGGGCTTAGCACCGGGGAGCTGTTTTTT
>TRBJ2-5|TRBD1|few|TRBV28
CASSLTGTGFFGTQYF
TGTGCCAGCAGTCTTACCGGGACAGGGTTCTTTGGGACCCAGTACTTC
>TRBJ2-7|TRBD2|-|TRBV11-1
CASSLRLAGDSVQYF
TGTGCCAGCAGCTTGAGACTAGCGGGAGATTCGGTGCAGTACTTC
>TRBJ2-5|-|-|TRBV7-9
CASSLEGSQGTQYF
TGTGCCAGCAGCTTAGAGGGCAGCCAAGGGACCCAGTACTTC
>TRBJ2-2|-|few|TRBV24-1
CTTSDSGGSGELFF
TGTACCACCAGTGATTCCGGAGGTTCCGGGGAGCTGTTTTTT
>TRBJ2-1|-|-|TRBV7-3
CASSFAPRGFYNEQFF
TGTGCCAGCAGCTTTGCCCCTCGGGGGTTTTACAATGAGCAGTTCTTC
>TRBJ2-3|-|few|TRBV6-5
CASSNLGATDTQYF
TGTGCCAGCAGTAACTTAGGGGCCACAGATACGCAGTATTTT
>TRBJ2-2|TRBD2|-|TRBV6-6
CASRGLAGYTGELFF
TGTGCCAGCAGGGGACTAGCGGGATACACCGGGGAGCTGTTTTTT
>TRBJ2-2|TRBD1|few|TRBV6-1
CASSGQGTGELFF
TGTGCCAGCAGTGGACAGGGAACCGGGGAGCTGTTTTTT
>TRBJ1-4|-|few|TRBV5-8
CASSSPTTNEKLFF
TGTGCCAGCAGCTCGCCCACAACTAATGAAAAACTGTTTTTT
>TRBJ2-5|-|few|TRBV12-5
CASGLDKGRQETQYF
TGTGCTAGTGGTTTGGACAAGGGTAGGCAAGAGACCCAGTACTTC
>TRBJ2-3|TRBD1|-|TRBV6-5
CASSWTGSDTQYF
TGTGCCAGCAGTTGGACAGGTTCAGATACGCAGTATTTT
>TRBJ2-5|-|once|TRBV6-2/TRBV6-3
CASSYSTPWETQYF
TGTGCCAGCAGTTACTCGACTCCTTGGGAGACCCAGTACTTC
>TRBJ2-3|-|-|TRBV18
CASSPREADTQYF
TGTGCCAGCTCACCGCGGGAAGCAGATACGCAGTATTTT
>TRBJ2-7|-|-|TRBV28
CASSQGPSGQYF
TGTGCCAGCAGCCAGGGACCTTCCGGGCAGTACTTC
>TRBJ1-2|-|few|TRBV12-3/TRBV12-4
CASGPMGTVYGYTF
TGTGCCAGCGGACCTATGGGGACCGTCTATGGCTACACCTTC
>TRBJ2-7|-|few|TRBV14
CASSQELSGNYEQYF
TGTGCCAGCAGCCAAGAGTTGAGCGGAAACTACGAGCAGTACTTC
>TRBJ2-5|TRBD1|-|TRBV6-1
CASSTDRVGQETQYF
TGTGCCAGCAGTACGGACAGGGTCGGCCAAGAGACCCAGTACTTC
>TRBJ2-7|-|few|TRBV4-2
CASRGSHEQYF
TGTGCCAGCAGGGGTTCCCACGAGCAGTACTTC
>TRBJ2-1|TRBD2|-|TRBV20-1
CSASRDYLYNEQFF
TGCAGTGCTAGTAGGGACTACCTCTACAATGAGCAGTTCTTC
>TRBJ2-1|TRBD2|-|TRBV2
CASSVAPGLAGVDEQFF
TGTGCCAGCAGTGTGGCACCGGGACTAGCGGGAGTCGATGAGCAGTTCTTC
>TRBJ1-2|-|few|TRBV19
CASSIPGNYGYTF
TGTGCCAGTAGTATCCCAGGGAACTATGGCTACACCTTC
>TRBJ2-1|TRBD2|once|TRBV20-1
CSTSGGFNEQFF
TGCAGTACTAGCGGGGGTTTCAATGAGCAGTTCTTC
>TRBJ2-1|-|few|TRBV9
CASSPDRDFSSYNEQFF
TGTGCCAGCAGCCCCGACCGGGACTTCAGCTCCTACAATGAGCAGTTCTTC
>TRBJ1-2|-|-|TRBV7-9
CASSRLGVGTNYGCTF
TGTGCCAGCAGCCGACTGGGGGTAGGGACCAACTATGGCTGCACCTTC